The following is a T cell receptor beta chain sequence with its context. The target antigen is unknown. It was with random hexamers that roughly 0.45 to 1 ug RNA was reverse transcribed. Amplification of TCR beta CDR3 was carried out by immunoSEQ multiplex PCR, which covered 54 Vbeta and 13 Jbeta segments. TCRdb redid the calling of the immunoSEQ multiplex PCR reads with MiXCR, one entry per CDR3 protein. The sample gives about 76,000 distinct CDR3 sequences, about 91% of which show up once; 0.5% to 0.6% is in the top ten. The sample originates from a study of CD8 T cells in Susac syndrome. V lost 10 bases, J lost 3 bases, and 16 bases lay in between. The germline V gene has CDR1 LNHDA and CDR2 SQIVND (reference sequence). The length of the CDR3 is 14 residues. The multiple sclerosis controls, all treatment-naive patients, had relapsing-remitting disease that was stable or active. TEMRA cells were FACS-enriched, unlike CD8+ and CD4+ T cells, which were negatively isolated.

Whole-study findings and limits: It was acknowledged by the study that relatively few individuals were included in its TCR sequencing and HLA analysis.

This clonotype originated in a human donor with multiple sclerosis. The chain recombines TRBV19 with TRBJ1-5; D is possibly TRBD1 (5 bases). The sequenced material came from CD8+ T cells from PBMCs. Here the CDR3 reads CATGGVLPNQPQHF. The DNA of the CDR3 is TGTGCCACGGGGGGAGTCCTACCCAATCAGCCCCAGCATTTT.